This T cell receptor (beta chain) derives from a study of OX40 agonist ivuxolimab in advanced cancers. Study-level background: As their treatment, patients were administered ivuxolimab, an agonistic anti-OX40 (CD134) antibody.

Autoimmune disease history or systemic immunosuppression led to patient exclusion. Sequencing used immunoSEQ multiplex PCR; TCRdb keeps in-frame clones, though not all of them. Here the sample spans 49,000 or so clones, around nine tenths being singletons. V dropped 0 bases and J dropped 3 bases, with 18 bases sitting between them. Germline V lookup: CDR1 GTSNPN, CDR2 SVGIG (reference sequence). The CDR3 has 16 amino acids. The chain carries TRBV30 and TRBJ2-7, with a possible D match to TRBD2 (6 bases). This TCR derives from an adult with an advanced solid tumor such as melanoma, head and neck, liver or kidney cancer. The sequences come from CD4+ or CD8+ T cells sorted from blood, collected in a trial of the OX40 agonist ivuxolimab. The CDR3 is CAWSVPPPGVDYEQYF. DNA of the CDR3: TGTGCCTGGAGTGTCCCCCCCCCGGGAGTAGACTACGAGCAGTACTTC. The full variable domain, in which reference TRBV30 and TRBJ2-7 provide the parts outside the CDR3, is SQTIHQWPATLVQPVGSPLSLECTVEGTSNPNLYWYRQAAGRGLQLLFYSVGIGQISSEVPQNLSASRPQDRQFILSSKKLLLSDSGFYLCAWSVPPPGVDYEQYFGPGTRLTVT.